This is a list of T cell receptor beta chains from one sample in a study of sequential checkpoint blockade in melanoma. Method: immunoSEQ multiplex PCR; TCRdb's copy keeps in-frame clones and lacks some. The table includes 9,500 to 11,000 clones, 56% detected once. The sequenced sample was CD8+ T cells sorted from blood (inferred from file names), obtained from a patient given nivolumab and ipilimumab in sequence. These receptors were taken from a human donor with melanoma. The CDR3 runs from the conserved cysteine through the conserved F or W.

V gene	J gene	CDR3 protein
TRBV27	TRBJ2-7	CASSFSSGRLSYEQYF
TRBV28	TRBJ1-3	CASSFWRDPGNTIYF
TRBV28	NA	CASSTMGLAGGRSYEQYF
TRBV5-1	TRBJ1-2	CASNVGTDRATGYTF
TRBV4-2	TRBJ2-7	CASSQEYPAGGYEQYF
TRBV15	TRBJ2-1	CATSRVPGLAGGTYNEQFF
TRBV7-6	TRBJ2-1	CASSLGDRPYNEQFF
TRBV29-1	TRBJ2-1	CSVLGISLYNEQFF
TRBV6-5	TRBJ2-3	CASSYGAGGPSDTQYF
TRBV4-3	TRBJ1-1	CASSRTENTEAFF
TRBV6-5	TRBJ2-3	CASSYSGTSGTDTQYF
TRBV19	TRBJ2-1	CASIYYNEQFF
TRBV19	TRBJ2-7	CASSTGLAYEQYF
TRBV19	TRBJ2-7	CASSTLAGGGYEQYF
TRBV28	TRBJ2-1	CATGTGTSGPPYNNEQFF
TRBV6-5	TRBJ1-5	CASSYLGPSNQPQHF
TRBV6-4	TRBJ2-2	CASRTGGNTGELFF
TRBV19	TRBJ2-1	CASSIDEHEQFF
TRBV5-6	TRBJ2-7	CASSPAGSAYAQYF
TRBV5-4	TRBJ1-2	CASSLARNRVSGYTF
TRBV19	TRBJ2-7	CASKISGTGLYEQYF
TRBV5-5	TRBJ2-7	CASSLTSSSYEQYF
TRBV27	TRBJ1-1	CASSLTGGSAEAFF
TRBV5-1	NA	CASSLYRDPYEQYF
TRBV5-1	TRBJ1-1	CASRAPGQGHTEAFF
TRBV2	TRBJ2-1	CASSPEGSGSVHEQFF
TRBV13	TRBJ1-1	CASSFGVAEAFF
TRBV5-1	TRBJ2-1	CASSPSITEQFF
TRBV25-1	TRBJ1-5	CASSGTGGNQPQHF
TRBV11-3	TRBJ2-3	CASSPGLAASTDTQYF
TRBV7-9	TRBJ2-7	CASSLGLGYEQYF
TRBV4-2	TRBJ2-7	CASSPRVTSGRATGSYEQYF
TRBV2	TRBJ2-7	CASSASGAPYEQYF
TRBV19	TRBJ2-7	CASSRLSTGGISSYEQYF
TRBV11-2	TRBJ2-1	CASSLAGNRHEQFF
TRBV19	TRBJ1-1	CASRDRGLDTEAFF
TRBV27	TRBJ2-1	CATLSVDEQFF
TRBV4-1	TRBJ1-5	CASSQELGGHQPQHF
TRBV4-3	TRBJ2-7	CASSQDGGAYEQYF
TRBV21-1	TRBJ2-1	CASSGTGYNEQFF
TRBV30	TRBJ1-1	CAWSVTGRTEAFF
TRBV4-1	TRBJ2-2	CASSQVGGPNTGELFF
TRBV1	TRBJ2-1	CTSSQGVGKRTSSYNEQFF
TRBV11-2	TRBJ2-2	CASSPTGSGTGELFF
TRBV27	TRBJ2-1	CASSLGGAGDDEQFF
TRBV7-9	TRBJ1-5	CASSLDLGGNQPQHF
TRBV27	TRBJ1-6	CASSSLWSSYNSPLHF
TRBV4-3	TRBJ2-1	CASSRRAGPYNEQFF
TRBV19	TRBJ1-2	CASSPGTGGVYGYTF
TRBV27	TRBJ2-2	CASSSDRTANTGELFF
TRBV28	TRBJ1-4	CASSRDRVFRNTEKLFF
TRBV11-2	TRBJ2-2	CASSLVSGLSNTGELFF
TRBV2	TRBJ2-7	CASRAYEQYF
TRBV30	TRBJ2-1	CAWGRSYNEQFF
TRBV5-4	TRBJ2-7	CASGKDLLHWHEQYF